This T cell receptor beta chain was captured in a study of CD8+CD57+ T cells in acquired aplastic anemia. Looking at the study overall: Sorted cells (CD4+ and CD8+) yielded DNA amounts that averaged about 3.4 ug.

There are 14 residues in the CDR3. Germline CDR1 reads SGHAT; CDR2 reads FQDESV (reference sequence). Trimming cost V 4 bases and J 8 bases, with 15 bases left between them. The template used for profiling TCR beta VDJ and CDR3 was genomic DNA. TCRdb ran MiXCR on the reads and lists one entry per CDR3 protein. The data show about 75,000 distinct CDR3 sequences, about 70% seen once. Patients chosen for sequencing had shown CD8+CD57+ cell expansion by flow cytometry. Sequences were obtained from sorted CD4+, CD8+, or CD8+CD57+ T cells (not recorded which) from PBMCs. The TCR originated in a human donor with aplastic anemia. V usage is TRBV11-1 and J usage is TRBJ2-1; D is perhaps TRBD2 (5 bases). The CDR3 sequence: CASSSGLGMDEQFF. CDR3 coding DNA: TGTGCCAGCAGCTCGGGATTGGGTATGGATGAGCAGTTCTTC.